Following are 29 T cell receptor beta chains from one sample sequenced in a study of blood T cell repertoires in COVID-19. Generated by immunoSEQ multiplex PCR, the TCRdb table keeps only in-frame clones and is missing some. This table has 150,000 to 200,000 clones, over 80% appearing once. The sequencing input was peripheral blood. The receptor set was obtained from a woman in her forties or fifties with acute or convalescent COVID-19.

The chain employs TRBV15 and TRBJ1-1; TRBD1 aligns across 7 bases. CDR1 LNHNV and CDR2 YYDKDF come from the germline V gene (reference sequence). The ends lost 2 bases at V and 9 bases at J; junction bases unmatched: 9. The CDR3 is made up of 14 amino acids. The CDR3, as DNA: TGTGCCACCAGCAGACAAGGACAGGCGATTAAAGCTTTCTTT. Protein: CATSRQGQAIKAFF.

The CDR3 region is CASSAGLAVYEQYF. CDR3 in DNA: TGTGCCAGCAGCGCGGGACTAGCGGTCTACGAGCAGTACTTC. J is TRBJ2-7 and V is TRBV7-2; 11 bases match TRBD2. The length of the CDR3 is 14 residues. Germline trimming cut 5 bases from V and 3 bases from J; bases unmatched to any gene: 3. CDR1 is SGHTA and CDR2 is FQGNSA in the germline V gene.

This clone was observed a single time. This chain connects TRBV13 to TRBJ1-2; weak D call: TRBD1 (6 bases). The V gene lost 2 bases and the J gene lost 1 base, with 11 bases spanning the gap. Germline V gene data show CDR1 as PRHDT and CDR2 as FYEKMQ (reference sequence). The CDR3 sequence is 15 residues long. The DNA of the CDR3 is TGTGCCAGCAGCTTAACAGGGTCCCTTAACTATGGCTACACCTTC. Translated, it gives CASSLTGSLNYGYTF.

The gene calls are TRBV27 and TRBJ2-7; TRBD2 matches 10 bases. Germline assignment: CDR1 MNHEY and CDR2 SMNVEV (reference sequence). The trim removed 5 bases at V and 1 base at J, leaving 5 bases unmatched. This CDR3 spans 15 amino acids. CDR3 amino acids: CASSPLAGGSYEQYF. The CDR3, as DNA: TGTGCCAGCAGTCCTTTAGCGGGAGGATCCTACGAGCAGTACTTC.

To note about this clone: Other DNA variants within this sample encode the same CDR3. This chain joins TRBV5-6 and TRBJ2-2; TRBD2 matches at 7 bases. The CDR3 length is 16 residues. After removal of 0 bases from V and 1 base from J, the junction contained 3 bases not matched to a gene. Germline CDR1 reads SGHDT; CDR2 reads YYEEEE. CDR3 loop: CASSLGLAVNTGELFF. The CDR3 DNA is TGTGCCAGCAGCTTGGGGCTAGCGGTGAACACCGGGGAGCTGTTTTTT.

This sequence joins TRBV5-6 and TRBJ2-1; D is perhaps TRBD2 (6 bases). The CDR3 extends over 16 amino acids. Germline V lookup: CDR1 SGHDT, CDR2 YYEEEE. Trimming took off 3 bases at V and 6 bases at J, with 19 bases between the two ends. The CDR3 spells CASSSASSAPPNEQFF. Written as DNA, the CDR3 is TGTGCCAGCAGCTCCGCTTCTAGCGCTCCCCCCAATGAGCAGTTCTTC.

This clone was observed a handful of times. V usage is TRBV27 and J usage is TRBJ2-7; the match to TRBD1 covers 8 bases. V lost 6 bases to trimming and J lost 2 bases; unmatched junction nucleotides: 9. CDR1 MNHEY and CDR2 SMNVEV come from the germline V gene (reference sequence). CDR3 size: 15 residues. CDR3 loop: CASRPFGTGAYEQYF. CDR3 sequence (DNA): TGTGCCAGCAGACCTTTCGGGACAGGAGCCTACGAGCAGTACTTC.

This chain's CDR3 is CASRPYGGNRVPNGYTF. Here the CDR3 DNA reads TGTGCCAGTAGACCATATGGGGGTAACAGGGTACCCAATGGCTACACCTTC. The rearrangement uses TRBV19 and TRBJ1-2, with a tentative D call TRBD1 (6 bases). V lost 6 bases to trimming and J lost 6 bases, with 26 bases between them. The CDR3 spans 17 residues. CDR1 is LNHDA, CDR2 SQIVND, per germline (reference sequence).

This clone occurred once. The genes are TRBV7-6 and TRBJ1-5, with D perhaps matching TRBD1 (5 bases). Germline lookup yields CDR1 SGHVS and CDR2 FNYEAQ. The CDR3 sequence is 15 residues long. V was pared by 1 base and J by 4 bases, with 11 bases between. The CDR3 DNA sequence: TGTGCCAGCAGCTTAGTCGCAGGGTGGAATCAGCCCCAGCATTTT. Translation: CASSLVAGWNQPQHF.

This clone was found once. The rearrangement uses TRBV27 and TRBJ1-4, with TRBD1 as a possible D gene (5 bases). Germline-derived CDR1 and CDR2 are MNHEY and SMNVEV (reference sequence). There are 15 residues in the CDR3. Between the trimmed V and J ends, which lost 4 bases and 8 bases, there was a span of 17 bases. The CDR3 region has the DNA TGTGCCAGCAGTTCACTGGGCACTCCAGGGGAAAAACTGTTTTTT. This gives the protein CASSSLGTPGEKLFF.

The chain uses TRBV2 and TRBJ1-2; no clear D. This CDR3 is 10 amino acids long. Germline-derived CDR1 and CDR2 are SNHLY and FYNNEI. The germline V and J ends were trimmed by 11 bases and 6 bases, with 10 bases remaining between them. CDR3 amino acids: CALHPDGYTF. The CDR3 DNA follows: TGTGCCCTTCACCCAGATGGCTACACCTTC.

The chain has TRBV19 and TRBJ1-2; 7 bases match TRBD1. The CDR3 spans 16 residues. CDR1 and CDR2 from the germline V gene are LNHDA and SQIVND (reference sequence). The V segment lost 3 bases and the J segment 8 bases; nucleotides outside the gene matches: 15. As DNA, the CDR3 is TGTGCCAGTAGTATCGTGGGGACAGAACTACTCCTGGGCTACACCTTC. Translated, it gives CASSIVGTELLLGYTF. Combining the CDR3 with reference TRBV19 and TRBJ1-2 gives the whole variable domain DGGITQSPKYLFRKEGQNVTLSCEQNLNHDAMYWYRQDPGQGLRLIYYSQIVNDFQKGDIAEGYSVSREKKESFPLTVTSAQKNPTAFYLCASSIVGTELLLGYTFGSGTRLTVV.

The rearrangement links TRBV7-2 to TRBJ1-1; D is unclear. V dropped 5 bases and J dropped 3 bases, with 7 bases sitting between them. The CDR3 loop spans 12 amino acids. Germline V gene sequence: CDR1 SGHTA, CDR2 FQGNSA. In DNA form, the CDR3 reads TGTGCCAGCAGCCTACAGCACACTGAAGCTTTCTTT. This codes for CASSLQHTEAFF. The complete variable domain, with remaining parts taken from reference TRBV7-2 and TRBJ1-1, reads GAGVSQSPSNKVTEKGKDVELRCDPISGHTALYWYRQSLGQGLEFLIYFQGNSAPDKSGLPSDRFSAERTGGSVSTLTIQRTQQEDSAVYLCASSLQHTEAFFGQGTRLTVV.

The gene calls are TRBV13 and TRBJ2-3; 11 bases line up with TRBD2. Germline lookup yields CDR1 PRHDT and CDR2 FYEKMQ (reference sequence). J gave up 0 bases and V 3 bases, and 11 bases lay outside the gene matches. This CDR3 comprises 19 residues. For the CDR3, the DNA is TGTGCCAGCAGCTTCCTTACCCTAGCGGGGGGACCCAGCACAGATACGCAGTATTTT. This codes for CASSFLTLAGGPSTDTQYF.

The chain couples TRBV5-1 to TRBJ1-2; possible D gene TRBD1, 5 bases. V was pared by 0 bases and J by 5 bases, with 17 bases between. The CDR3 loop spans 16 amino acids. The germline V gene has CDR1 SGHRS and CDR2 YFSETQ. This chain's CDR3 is CASSLAEAGQAYGYTF. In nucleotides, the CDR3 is TGCGCCAGCAGCTTGGCCGAGGCAGGGCAAGCTTATGGCTACACCTTC.

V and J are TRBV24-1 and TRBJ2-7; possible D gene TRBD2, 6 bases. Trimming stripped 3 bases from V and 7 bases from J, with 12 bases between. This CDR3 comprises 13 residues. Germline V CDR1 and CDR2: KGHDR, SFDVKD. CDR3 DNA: TGTGCCACCAGTGATCTAAAGGGAGGTGAGCAGTACTTC. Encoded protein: CATSDLKGGEQYF.

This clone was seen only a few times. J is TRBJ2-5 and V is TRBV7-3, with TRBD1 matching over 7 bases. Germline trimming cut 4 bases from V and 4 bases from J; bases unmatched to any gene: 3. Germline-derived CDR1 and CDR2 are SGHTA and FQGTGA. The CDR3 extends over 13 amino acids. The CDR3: CASSSTGTETQYF. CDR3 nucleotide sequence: TGTGCCAGCAGCTCGACAGGGACAGAGACCCAGTACTTC.

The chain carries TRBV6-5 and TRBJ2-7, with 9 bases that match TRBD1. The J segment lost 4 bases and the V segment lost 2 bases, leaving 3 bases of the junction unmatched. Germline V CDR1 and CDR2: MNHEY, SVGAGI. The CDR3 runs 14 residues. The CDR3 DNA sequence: TGTGCCAGCAGTTACCCTGGACAGGGGTACGAGCAGTACTTC. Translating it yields CASSYPGQGYEQYF.

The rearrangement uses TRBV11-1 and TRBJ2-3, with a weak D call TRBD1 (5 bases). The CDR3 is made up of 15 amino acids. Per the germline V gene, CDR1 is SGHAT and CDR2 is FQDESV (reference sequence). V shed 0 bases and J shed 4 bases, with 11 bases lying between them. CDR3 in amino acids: CASSLARVGSDTQYF. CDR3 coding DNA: TGTGCCAGCAGCTTAGCCAGGGTAGGGTCAGATACGCAGTATTTT.

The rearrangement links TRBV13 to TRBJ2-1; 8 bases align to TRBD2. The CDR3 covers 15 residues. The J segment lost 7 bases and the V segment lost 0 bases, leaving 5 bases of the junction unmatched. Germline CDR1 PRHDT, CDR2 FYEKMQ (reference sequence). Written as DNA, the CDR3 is TGTGCCAGCAGCTTAGGGCGGGAGGAAGGAAATGAGCAGTTCTTC. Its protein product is CASSLGREEGNEQFF.

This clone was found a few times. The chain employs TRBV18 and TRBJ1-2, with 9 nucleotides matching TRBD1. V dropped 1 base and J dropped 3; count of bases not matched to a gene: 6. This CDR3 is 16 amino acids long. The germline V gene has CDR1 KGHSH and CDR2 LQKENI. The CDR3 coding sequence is TGTGCCAGCTCACCACTCCGGACAGGGGCCGACTATGGCTACACCTTC. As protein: CASSPLRTGADYGYTF.

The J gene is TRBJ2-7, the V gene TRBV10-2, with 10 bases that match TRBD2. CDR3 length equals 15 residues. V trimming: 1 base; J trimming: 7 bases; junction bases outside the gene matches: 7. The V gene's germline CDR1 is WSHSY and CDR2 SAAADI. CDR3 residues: CASSEYASGGFEQYF. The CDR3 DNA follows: TGCGCCAGCAGTGAGTATGCTAGCGGGGGTTTTGAGCAGTACTTC.

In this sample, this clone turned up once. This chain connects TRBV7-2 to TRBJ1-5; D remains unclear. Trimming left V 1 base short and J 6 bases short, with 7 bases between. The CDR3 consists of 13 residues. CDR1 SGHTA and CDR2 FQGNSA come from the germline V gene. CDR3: CASSLDGFQPQHF. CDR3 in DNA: TGTGCCAGCAGCTTAGATGGCTTTCAGCCCCAGCATTTT.

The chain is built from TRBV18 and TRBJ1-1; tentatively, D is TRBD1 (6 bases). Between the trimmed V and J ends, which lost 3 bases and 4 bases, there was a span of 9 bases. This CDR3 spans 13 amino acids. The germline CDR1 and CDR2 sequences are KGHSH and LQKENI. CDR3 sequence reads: CASSPTQGTEAFF. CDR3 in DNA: TGTGCCAGCTCACCGACACAGGGCACTGAAGCTTTCTTT.

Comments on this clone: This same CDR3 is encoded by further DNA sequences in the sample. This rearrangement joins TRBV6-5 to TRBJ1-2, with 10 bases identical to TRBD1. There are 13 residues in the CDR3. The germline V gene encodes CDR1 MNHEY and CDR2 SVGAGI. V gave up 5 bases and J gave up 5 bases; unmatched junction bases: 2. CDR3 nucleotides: TGTGCCAGCAGTAGGGGACAGGGGTATGGCTACACCTTC. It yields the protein CASSRGQGYGYTF.

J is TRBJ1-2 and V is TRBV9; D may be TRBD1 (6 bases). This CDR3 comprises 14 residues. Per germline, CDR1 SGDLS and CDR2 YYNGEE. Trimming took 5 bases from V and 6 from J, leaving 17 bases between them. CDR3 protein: CASRGPSGVNGYTF. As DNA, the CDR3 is TGTGCCAGCAGGGGACCTTCAGGGGTGAATGGCTACACCTTC.

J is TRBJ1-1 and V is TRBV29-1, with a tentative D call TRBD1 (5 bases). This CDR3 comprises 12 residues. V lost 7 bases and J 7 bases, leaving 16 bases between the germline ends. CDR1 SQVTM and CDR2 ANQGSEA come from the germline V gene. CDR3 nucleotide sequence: TGCAGCGCTCCAGTTGGGGCTCATGAAGCTTTCTTT. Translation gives CSAPVGAHEAFF.

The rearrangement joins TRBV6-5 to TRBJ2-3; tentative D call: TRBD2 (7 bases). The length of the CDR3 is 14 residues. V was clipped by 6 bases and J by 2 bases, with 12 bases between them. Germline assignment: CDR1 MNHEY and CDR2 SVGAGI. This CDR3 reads CASRGRGLTDTQYF. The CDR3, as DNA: TGTGCCAGCAGGGGGCGGGGGCTCACAGATACGCAGTATTTT.

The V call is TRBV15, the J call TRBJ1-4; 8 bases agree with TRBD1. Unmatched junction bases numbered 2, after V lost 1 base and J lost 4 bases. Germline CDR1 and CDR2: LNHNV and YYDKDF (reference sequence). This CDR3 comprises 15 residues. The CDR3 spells CATSRGDRNNEKLFF. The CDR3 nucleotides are TGTGCCACCAGCAGAGGGGACAGGAATAATGAAAAACTGTTTTTT.